These 21 T cell receptor beta chains were all obtained from the same sample, sequenced in a study of blood T cell repertoires in COVID-19. Generated by immunoSEQ multiplex PCR, the TCRdb table keeps only in-frame clones and is missing some. The table shows around 100,000 clones, with around 84% occurring only once. The source material was peripheral blood. Source of these receptors: a woman between 35 and 50 years old with acute or convalescent COVID-19.

The chain links TRBV6-2 or TRBV6-3 to TRBJ1-1; a possible D gene is TRBD1 (5 bases). Germline lookup yields CDR1 MNHEY and CDR2 SVGEGT. This CDR3 is 13 amino acids long. Trimming stripped 2 bases from V and 1 base from J, with 5 bases between. CDR3 sequence (DNA): TGTGCCAGCAGTTACAGGGGGAACACTGAAGCTTTCTTT. Its protein product is CASSYRGNTEAFF.

The rearrangement joins TRBV6-5 to TRBJ2-2; TRBD2 matches at 8 bases. CDR1 is MNHEY, CDR2 SVGAGI, per germline. The CDR3 spans 16 residues. The J segment lost 6 bases and the V segment lost 2 bases, leaving 8 bases of the junction unmatched. The DNA for the CDR3 is TGTGCCAGCAGTTACGGTGGCGGGGGGCGGGCCGGGGAGCTGTTTTTT. It yields the protein CASSYGGGGRAGELFF.

The CDR3 here is CASSQDTQGSNQPQHF. CDR3 DNA sequence: TGTGCCAGCAGCCAAGATACTCAGGGGAGCAATCAGCCCCAGCATTTT. This chain links TRBV4-2 with TRBJ1-5, with a weak D call TRBD1 (6 bases). V dropped 0 bases and J dropped 1 base, with 10 bases sitting between them. This CDR3 region has 16 residues. Germline CDR1 and CDR2: LGHNA and YNFKEQ.

This clone was counted only a few times. The gene calls are TRBV5-1 and TRBJ1-2, with D possibly being TRBD1 (5 bases). Looked up from germline, CDR1 is SGHRS and CDR2 is YFSETQ. Deletions cut 0 bases from V and 0 bases from J, with 9 bases between. The CDR3 covers 15 residues. The CDR3, as DNA: TGCGCCAGCAGCTTGGACAGGAGACCTAACTATGGCTACACCTTC. This translates into CASSLDRRPNYGYTF.

The chain joins TRBV7-2 to TRBJ1-6; perhaps TRBD1 as D (6 bases). In germline, CDR1 is SGHTA, CDR2 FQGNSA. The CDR3 consists of 13 residues. V was shortened by 2 bases and J by 14 bases, with 13 bases between the two germline ends. The CDR3 loop is CASSLPPRGTLHF. The CDR3 coding sequence is TGTGCCAGCAGCTTACCCCCCAGGGGCACCCTCCACTTT.

The chain employs TRBV4-1 and TRBJ1-3; D is undetermined. Trimming pared 2 bases from V and 0 bases from J, leaving 11 bases between. The CDR3 runs to 16 residues. Germline CDR1 is MGHRA and CDR2 is YSYEKL. The CDR3 DNA sequence: TGCGCCAGCAGCCAATTCGGCGGGAGCTCTGGAAACACCATATATTTT. It is translated as CASSQFGGSSGNTIYF.

This clone was seen a handful of times. The rearrangement links TRBV9 to TRBJ2-7; 8 positions match TRBD1. The CDR3 has 14 amino acids. The V gene's germline CDR1 is SGDLS and CDR2 YYNGEE. V shed 4 bases, J shed 2 bases, and the junction held 5 bases outside the gene matches. CDR3 nucleotide sequence: TGTGCCAGCAGCATAGGACAGGGAACCTACGAGCAGTACTTC. Protein: CASSIGQGTYEQYF.

The chain combines TRBV5-4 with TRBJ2-7; D is ambiguous. Looked up from germline, CDR1 is SGHNT and CDR2 is YYREEE (reference sequence). Deletions cut 1 base from V and 7 bases from J, with 15 bases between. The CDR3 covers 14 residues. CDR3 sequence: CASSLRGSLREQYF. The CDR3 nucleotides are TGTGCCAGCAGCTTGCGTGGGTCTTTGAGGGAGCAGTACTTC.

The CDR3 reads CATGTGSSDTQYF. The CDR3 coding sequence is TGTGCCACCGGGACAGGGTCATCAGATACGCAGTATTTT. The chain carries TRBV2 and TRBJ2-3; 9 nucleotides match TRBD1. V trimming: 10 bases; J trimming: 4 bases; junction bases outside the gene matches: 6. This CDR3 contains 13 residues. Germline-derived CDR1 and CDR2 are SNHLY and FYNNEI.

This chain links TRBV5-1 with TRBJ2-6; 10 bases are a match to TRBD1. The CDR3 consists of 17 residues. The V gene's germline CDR1 is SGHRS and CDR2 YFSETQ. V lost 5 bases to trimming and J lost 0 bases; unmatched junction nucleotides: 5. This CDR3 reads CASSSGQGFSGANVLTF. The CDR3 DNA reads TGCGCCAGCAGTTCGGGACAGGGGTTCTCTGGGGCCAACGTCCTGACTTTC. Using reference TRBV5-1 and TRBJ2-6 for the parts outside the CDR3, the full variable domain is KAGVTQTPRYLIKTRGQQVTLSCSPISGHRSVSWYQQTPGQGLQFLFEYFSETQRNKGNFPGRFSGRQFSNSRSEMNVSTLELGDSALYLCASSSGQGFSGANVLTFGAGSRLTVL.

The V call is TRBV19, the J call TRBJ2-7; the D gene is possibly TRBD2 (6 bases). V gave up 6 bases and J gave up 3 bases, with 12 bases separating them. Germline CDR1 is LNHDA and CDR2 is SQIVND (reference sequence). This CDR3 contains 13 residues. CDR3 DNA sequence: TGTGCCAGTAGGGAGGGATTCCGCTACGAGCAGTACTTC. It specifies CASREGFRYEQYF.

V is TRBV5-4 and J is TRBJ1-2, with D unresolved. Trimming took off 2 bases at V and 3 bases at J, with 8 bases between the two ends. Germline loops: CDR1 SGHNT, CDR2 YYREEE (reference sequence). The CDR3 contains 13 residues. DNA for the CDR3: TGTGCCAGCAGCTTTCGGGGATACTATGGCTACACCTTC. This gives the protein CASSFRGYYGYTF.

The chain links TRBV25-1 to TRBJ1-3, with TRBD1 identical over 7 bases. Germline loops: CDR1 MGHDK, CDR2 SYGVNS. The CDR3 length is 17 residues. V shed 7 bases, J shed 7 bases, and the junction held 19 bases outside the gene matches. CDR3 in amino acids: CASISPGQSLTRNTIYF. CDR3 DNA: TGTGCCAGCATTTCTCCGGGACAGTCCCTAACCCGGAACACCATATATTTT.

V and J are TRBV7-2 and TRBJ2-7; a possible D gene is TRBD2 (6 bases). The CDR3 loop spans 14 amino acids. The V gene's germline CDR1 is SGHTA and CDR2 FQGNSA. Trimming took 5 bases from V and 0 from J, leaving 11 bases between them. The CDR3 DNA reads TGTGCCAGCAGCCGTCCGGGAGACTCCTACGAGCAGTACTTC. As protein: CASSRPGDSYEQYF.

The rearrangement links TRBV10-1 to TRBJ1-5; unclear D gene. This CDR3 spans 18 amino acids. CDR1 and CDR2 from the germline V gene are WNHNN and SYGVQD (reference sequence). Trimming removed 6 bases from V and 1 base from J, with 22 bases in between. The CDR3 DNA sequence: TGCGCCAGCAGCGACTCATATTCTAGTAACGAAAGCAATCAGCCCCAGCATTTT. It translates to CASSDSYSSNESNQPQHF.

The chain carries TRBV28 and TRBJ1-6; no definite D call. The germline V gene has CDR1 MDHEN and CDR2 SYDVKM. CDR3 length: 14 residues. V dropped 2 bases and J dropped 5 bases, with 7 bases sitting between them. The CDR3 DNA is TGTGCCAGCAGTTTAGGGCAGGATAATTCACCCCTCCACTTT. This codes for CASSLGQDNSPLHF.

This clone occurred once. The CDR3 spells CASSFAGGPGNTIYF. CDR3 bases: TGCGCCAGCAGCTTTGCAGGAGGCCCTGGAAACACCATATATTTT. The rearrangement links TRBV5-1 to TRBJ1-3, with no clear D. The CDR3 length is 15 residues. CDR1 SGHRS and CDR2 YFSETQ come from the germline V gene. Trimming pared 2 bases from V and 2 bases from J, leaving 11 bases between.

This clone appeared a few times. The CDR3 region has the DNA TGTGCTAGTGGTTTGGTACGACTAGCATGGATGGAGCAGTTCTTC. This encodes CASGLVRLAWMEQFF. The chain combines TRBV12-5 with TRBJ2-1, with 7 bases aligning to TRBD2. The CDR3 sequence is 15 residues long. V shed 0 bases, J shed 10 bases, and the junction held 9 bases outside the gene matches. Germline CDR1 reads LGHNT; CDR2 reads FRNRAP. Full variable domain (remainder filled in from reference TRBV12-5 and TRBJ2-1): DARVTQTPRHKVTEMGQEVTMRCQPILGHNTVFWYRQTMMQGLELLAYFRNRAPLDDSGMPKDRFSAEMPDATLATLKIQPSEPRDSAVYFCASGLVRLAWMEQFFGPGTRLTVL.

The chain joins TRBV5-6 to TRBJ1-6, with 9 bases fitting TRBD1. CDR3 length: 16 residues. Unmatched junction bases numbered 4, after V lost 0 bases and J lost 6 bases. Looked up from germline, CDR1 is SGHDT and CDR2 is YYEEEE. CDR3 region: CASSLVGQGLNSPLHF. The CDR3 DNA sequence: TGTGCCAGCAGCTTGGTAGGACAGGGGCTTAATTCACCCCTCCACTTT.

CDR3 region: CASSPSMQETQYF. The CDR3 nucleotides are TGTGCCAGCTCTCCTTCTATGCAAGAGACCCAGTACTTC. V and J are TRBV18 and TRBJ2-5; D ambiguous. Germline V gene data show CDR1 as KGHSH and CDR2 as LQKENI. The CDR3 loop spans 13 amino acids. The V end lost 6 bases, the J end lost 2 bases, and 10 bases lay between the germline ends.

The chain uses TRBV5-5 and TRBJ1-4; 11 bases map to TRBD1. The CDR3 has 15 amino acids. Looked up from germline, CDR1 is SGHKS and CDR2 is YYEKEE (reference sequence). V dropped 6 bases and J dropped 7; count of bases not matched to a gene: 8. The CDR3 DNA is TGTGCCAGCACTACCGGCGGGACAGGGGGTGAAAAACTGTTTTTT. Translating gives CASTTGGTGGEKLFF.